A selection of T cell receptor beta chains follows, all from one sample in a study of blood T cell repertoires in COVID-19. Data came from immunoSEQ multiplex PCR; TCRdb stores just in-frame clones and leaves some out. The profile shows around 140,000 clones, roughly 84% of them singletons. Input material: peripheral blood. Receptor source: a human donor in a cohort sampled during active COVID-19. Each CDR3 is given without its conserved first and last residue.

CDR3 length: 12
J gene: TRBJ2-1
V gene: TRBV29-1
CDR3 protein: SVERTRGTNEQF

CDR3 length: 11
J gene: TRBJ1-1
V gene: TRBV9
CDR3 protein: ASRGQGDTEAF

CDR3 length: 13
J gene: TRBJ2-5
V gene: TRBV3-1/TRBV3-2
CDR3 protein: ASSRQGAERKTQY

CDR3 length: 13
J gene: TRBJ1-1
V gene: TRBV28
CDR3 protein: ASSSTSTGRSYAF

CDR3 length: 15
J gene: TRBJ1-3
V gene: TRBV18
CDR3 protein: ASSQRGDRRSGNTIY

CDR3 length: 12
J gene: TRBJ1-2
V gene: TRBV3-1/TRBV3-2
CDR3 protein: ASSHGDSHYGYT

CDR3 length: 16
J gene: TRBJ1-3
V gene: TRBV15
CDR3 protein: ATSRDPTKSTGGNTIY

CDR3 length: 11
J gene: TRBJ2-7
V gene: TRBV27
CDR3 protein: ASSALATYEQY

CDR3 length: 11
J gene: TRBJ1-1
V gene: TRBV11-3
CDR3 protein: ASSLTVNTEAF

CDR3 length: 15
J gene: TRBJ2-6
V gene: TRBV19
CDR3 protein: ASSSPGGLSGANVLT

CDR3 length: 11
J gene: TRBJ1-2
V gene: TRBV27
CDR3 protein: ATAQDRYYGYT

CDR3 length: 10
J gene: TRBJ1-5
V gene: TRBV19
CDR3 protein: ASSGRDQPQH

CDR3 length: 14
J gene: TRBJ2-1
V gene: TRBV7-9
CDR3 protein: ASSMYSPGEYNEQF

CDR3 length: 13
J gene: TRBJ2-1
V gene: TRBV18
CDR3 protein: ASSTTSGPYNEQF

CDR3 length: 11
J gene: TRBJ2-5
V gene: TRBV30
CDR3 protein: AWRPRWQETQY

CDR3 length: 13
J gene: TRBJ1-1
V gene: TRBV6-5
CDR3 protein: ASRGGGTMSTEAF

CDR3 length: 13
J gene: TRBJ1-6
V gene: TRBV6-5
CDR3 protein: ASIWTSSYNSPLH

CDR3 length: 14
J gene: TRBJ1-2
V gene: TRBV5-1
CDR3 protein: ASSLGLTGVNYGYT

CDR3 length: 11
J gene: TRBJ2-5
V gene: TRBV5-1
CDR3 protein: ASSEDLSATQY

CDR3 length: 11
J gene: TRBJ1-4
V gene: TRBV24-1
CDR3 protein: ATSVLRVWKLF

CDR3 length: 14
J gene: TRBJ2-3
V gene: TRBV24-1
CDR3 protein: ATSDTAGGATDTQY

CDR3 length: 13
J gene: TRBJ2-5
V gene: TRBV7-2
CDR3 protein: ASSLAGLAGGPEY

CDR3 length: 10
J gene: TRBJ2-1
V gene: TRBV12-3/TRBV12-4
CDR3 protein: ASSLASGRQF

CDR3 length: 12
J gene: TRBJ1-5
V gene: TRBV6-2/TRBV6-3
CDR3 protein: ASSYPPGVQPQH

CDR3 length: 14
J gene: TRBJ1-1
V gene: TRBV4-1
CDR3 protein: ASSQGGVRTNTEAF

CDR3 length: 13
J gene: TRBJ2-5
V gene: TRBV11-1
CDR3 protein: ASSPVRGLGETQY

CDR3 length: 13
J gene: TRBJ2-3
V gene: TRBV29-1
CDR3 protein: SVGGPAGAGDTQY

CDR3 length: 16
J gene: TRBJ2-6
V gene: TRBV7-9
CDR3 protein: ASSRWAGRSSGANVLT

CDR3 length: 14
J gene: TRBJ1-5
V gene: TRBV6-1
CDR3 protein: ASSEWALQGNQPQH

CDR3 length: 13
J gene: TRBJ2-1
V gene: TRBV7-2
CDR3 protein: ASSLGLAGVGEQF

CDR3 length: 12
J gene: TRBJ2-2
V gene: TRBV29-1
CDR3 protein: SVTSALRTGELF

CDR3 length: 12
J gene: TRBJ1-4
V gene: TRBV19
CDR3 protein: ASITQGTNEKLF

CDR3 length: 12
J gene: TRBJ1-2
V gene: TRBV3-1/TRBV3-2
CDR3 protein: ASSQVRANYGYT

CDR3 length: 15
J gene: TRBJ2-5
V gene: TRBV11-2
CDR3 protein: ASSLTGGRFQVETQY

CDR3 length: 14
J gene: TRBJ2-3
V gene: TRBV7-8
CDR3 protein: ASSLTSASFTDTQY

CDR3 length: 11
J gene: TRBJ1-2
V gene: TRBV18
CDR3 protein: ASSPEAVYGYT

CDR3 length: 13
J gene: TRBJ1-1
V gene: TRBV25-1
CDR3 protein: ASSPMRSPNTEAF

CDR3 length: 13
J gene: TRBJ2-7
V gene: TRBV7-2
CDR3 protein: ASSPNQGAQYEQY

CDR3 length: 12
J gene: TRBJ1-5
V gene: TRBV6-5
CDR3 protein: ASGGRESGQPQH

CDR3 length: 13
J gene: TRBJ2-1
V gene: TRBV19
CDR3 protein: ASSIAGGRGNEQF

CDR3 length: 12
J gene: TRBJ2-2
V gene: TRBV7-2
CDR3 protein: ASSLDRNTGELF

CDR3 length: 13
J gene: TRBJ2-3
V gene: TRBV7-2
CDR3 protein: ASSFSGRYTDTQY

CDR3 length: 12
J gene: TRBJ1-1
V gene: TRBV5-1
CDR3 protein: ASSLARGDTEAF

CDR3 length: 14
J gene: TRBJ2-3
V gene: TRBV11-3
CDR3 protein: ASSLGGQGIMHTQY

CDR3 length: 11
J gene: TRBJ2-3
V gene: TRBV5-4
CDR3 protein: ASSLQGPDTQY